Shown below are 11 T cell receptor beta chains from a single sample sequenced in a study of T cells in localized non-small cell lung cancer. This table comes from immunoSEQ multiplex PCR, and its TCRdb copy is limited to in-frame clones, with some not included. The table has around 83,000 clones, roughly 75% seen once. The sequencing here drew on PBMCs, taken before any cancer treatment. These receptors were taken from a man aged 35-69 years with stage II squamous cell lung carcinoma.

This clone was found a few times. The chain has TRBV5-1 and TRBJ2-5; a weak D match, TRBD1 (5 bases). CDR3 size: 14 residues. Germline V lookup: CDR1 SGHRS, CDR2 YFSETQ. V shed 2 bases and J shed 1 base, with 9 bases lying between them. The chain's CDR3 is CASSFTGVQETQYF. The CDR3 region has the DNA TGCGCCAGCAGCTTTACAGGTGTCCAAGAGACCCAGTACTTC.

The rearrangement joins TRBV5-4 to TRBJ2-2; 15 bases match TRBD2. The CDR3 consists of 18 residues. Looked up from germline, CDR1 is SGHNT and CDR2 is YYREEE (reference sequence). V shed 4 bases, J shed 7 bases, and the junction held 11 bases outside the gene matches. This chain's CDR3 is CASSRTSGRARRDGELFF. Here the CDR3 DNA reads TGTGCCAGCAGCAGGACTAGCGGGAGGGCCCGAAGAGACGGGGAGCTGTTTTTT.

The chain links TRBV18 to TRBJ2-5; 7 positions agree with TRBD2. The CDR3 consists of 14 residues. Germline V gene lookup returns CDR1 KGHSH and CDR2 LQKENI. The trim removed 0 bases at V and 2 bases at J, leaving 0 bases unmatched. Here the CDR3 reads CASSPPGLQETQYF. Here the CDR3 DNA reads TGTGCCAGCTCACCACCGGGACTACAAGAGACCCAGTACTTC.

The chain joins TRBV7-3 to TRBJ2-7, with 9 bases aligning to TRBD2. The J call may be incorrect, as the DNA end agrees better with TRBJ2-1. CDR3 length equals 15 residues. The germline V gene has CDR1 SGHTA and CDR2 FQGTGA. CDR3 residues: CASSLGLATTNEQFF. The CDR3 bases are TGTGCCAGCAGCTTAGGACTAGCGACCACCAATGAGCAGTTCTTC.

The CDR3 DNA reads as TGTGCCAGCAGCCAAGCCAGTTCCGGGCAGCAGTTGGCTTTCTTT. Its translation is CASSQASSGQQLAFF. The J gene is TRBJ1-1, the V gene TRBV4-2; D remains unclear. Trimming took 1 base from V and 11 from J, leaving 20 bases between them. CDR3 length equals 15 residues. Germline-derived CDR1 and CDR2 are LGHNA and YNFKEQ.

The sample holds a few counts of this clone. The V gene is TRBV19, the J gene TRBJ1-1; D is perhaps TRBD1 (6 bases). Germline V gene lookup returns CDR1 LNHDA and CDR2 SQIVND (reference sequence). The CDR3 length is 14 residues. The V end was cut by 10 bases, the J end by 7 bases, with 22 bases between. CDR3 in amino acids: CATFGGWLRGEAFF. In DNA, the CDR3 is TGTGCCACCTTTGGGGGCTGGCTAAGGGGTGAAGCTTTCTTT.

This sequence joins TRBV7-9 and TRBJ2-5, with 8 bases fitting TRBD1. Losses at the gene ends were 1 base for V and 4 bases for J; bases not matched to a gene: 5. This CDR3 comprises 15 residues. In germline, CDR1 is SEHNR, CDR2 FQNEAQ (reference sequence). In DNA, the CDR3 is TGTGCCAGCAGCTTAGGCAGGGGGCGCGCAGAGACCCAGTACTTC. It codes for CASSLGRGRAETQYF.

This sequence joins TRBV29-1 and TRBJ2-1; 8 bases are shared with TRBD1. The trim removed 6 bases at V and 16 bases at J, leaving 11 bases unmatched. There are 11 residues in the CDR3. The germline gives CDR1 SQVTM, CDR2 ANQGSEA. The CDR3 here is CSVDRGTGVFF. In DNA, the CDR3 is TGCAGCGTCGACCGCGGGACAGGCGTATTCTTC.

The CDR3 protein is CASSYTQGGVGEQYF. CDR3 DNA sequence: TGTGCCAGCAGTTACACCCAGGGCGGAGTGGGCGAGCAGTACTTC. The V gene is TRBV6-5, the J gene TRBJ2-7, with D perhaps matching TRBD1 (5 bases). The CDR3 length is 15 residues. V lost 2 bases, J lost 6 bases, and 17 bases lay in between. CDR1 and CDR2 from the germline V gene are MNHEY and SVGAGI.

This rearrangement joins TRBV2 to TRBJ1-1; D uncertain. Germline CDR1 reads SNHLY; CDR2 reads FYNNEI. V lost 4 bases to trimming and J lost 5 bases, with 8 bases between them. This CDR3 is built from 12 residues. CDR3 nucleotides: TGTGCCAGCAGTGTAAGGGTGACTGAAGCTTTCTTT. The encoded protein is CASSVRVTEAFF.

This clone is a singleton in its sample. For the CDR3, the DNA is TGTGCCAGCAGCACCCGAGGGGACTTAACCTACGAGCAGTACTTC. Its translation: CASSTRGDLTYEQYF. The chain recombines TRBV9 with TRBJ2-7, with D perhaps TRBD2 (6 bases). Per germline, CDR1 SGDLS and CDR2 YYNGEE. CDR3 length: 15 residues. V gave up 4 bases and J gave up 2 bases, with 16 bases separating them.